These T cell receptor beta chains were read from a single sample in a study of T cells in localized non-small cell lung cancer. This table comes from immunoSEQ multiplex PCR, and its TCRdb copy is limited to in-frame clones, with some not included. The table lists 15,000 to 20,000 clones, around 83% of them singletons, with approximately 4% in the top ten. Sequenced here: peripheral blood, sampled before any cancer treatment. The source is a man between 40 and 70 years old with stage I lung adenocarcinoma. CDR3s include the opening cysteine and the closing phenylalanine or tryptophan. Fields, in order: V gene, D gene, J gene, clone size, CDR3 DNA, CDR3 protein. D genes are given only for firm matches. For some rows the clone size is stated as once, few or many, or as a class when expanded; others skip it.

TRBV7-8	TRBD2	TRBJ2-5	.	TGTGCCAGCAGCTTGGGGGGGCTAGCGGGATTCGAGACCCAGTACTTC	CASSLGGLAGFETQYF
TRBV4-1	.	TRBJ1-1	.	TGCGCCAGCAGCCAAGAAACATCTGTAGCGACTGAAGCTTTCTTT	CASSQETSVATEAFF
TRBV18	.	TRBJ1-2	.	TGTGCCAGCTCACCACCTGATGTAGCAGGGATCAACTATGGCTACACCTTC	CASSPPDVAGINYGYTF
TRBV5-1	.	TRBJ2-1	.	TGCGCCAGCAGCTTGGGGAATGAGGGGCTCTGGGATGAGCAGTTCTTC	CASSLGNEGLWDEQFF
TRBV10-3	.	TRBJ2-6	.	TGTGCCATCAGTGAATTGAGTGGGGCCAACGTCCTGACTTTC	CAISELSGANVLTF
TRBV7-2	.	TRBJ2-5	.	TGTGCCAGCAGCTCCCGACAGGGAGGCAAAGAGACCCAGTACTTC	CASSSRQGGKETQYF
TRBV21-1	.	TRBJ1-5	.	TGTGCCAGCAGCAAAGTTGTGGAGGGGCGCCAGGATCATAAGCCCCAGCATTTT	CASSKVVEGRQDHKPQHF
TRBV4-1	TRBD1	TRBJ1-2	.	TGCGCCAGCAGCCAAGACAGGGGGCAAGGCTACACCTTC	CASSQDRGQGYTF
TRBV6-1	.	TRBJ2-1	.	TGTGCCAGCACTTTTGGATACAATGAGCAGTTCTTC	CASTFGYNEQFF
TRBV10-1	.	TRBJ2-3	.	TGCGCCAGCAGTCCCCCGCAGGGCCCGCAGTATTTT	CASSPPQGPQYF
TRBV30	.	TRBJ1-5	.	TGTGCCTGGAGTGGTGGGACTAGCAATCAGCCCCAGCATTTT	CAWSGGTSNQPQHF
TRBV9	.	TRBJ2-4	few	TGTGCCAGCAGCGCTGAGGACCTGAAGGGGAACATTCAGTACTTC	CASSAEDLKGNIQYF
TRBV5-1	TRBD1	TRBJ2-7	.	TGCGCCAGCAGCAGGGACAGCGAGATCTACGAGCAGTACTTC	CASSRDSEIYEQYF
TRBV11-1	.	TRBJ2-3	.	TGTGCCAGCAGCTTAAGTCCTCGAACTGATACGCAGTATTTT	CASSLSPRTDTQYF
TRBV2	TRBD1	TRBJ2-6	.	TGTGCCAGCAGGACAGGACAGGGGGGGTCCTCTGGGGCCAACGTCCTGACTTTC	CASRTGQGGSSGANVLTF
TRBV7-2	TRBD2	TRBJ2-1	few	TGTGCCAGCAGCTCGACTAGCGGGGGGAACAATGAGCAGTTCTTC	CASSSTSGGNNEQFF
TRBV10-3	.	TRBJ2-2	.	TGTGCCATCACCGCCGAGCCGGGAAGTGCCACCGGGGAGCTGTTTTTT	CAITAEPGSATGELFF
TRBV25-1	.	TRBJ1-6	once	TGTGCCAGCAGTGATACGGCGAGCTCCTATAATTCACCCCTCCACTTT	CASSDTASSYNSPLHF
TRBV7-7	.	TRBJ2-1	.	TGTGCCAGCAGCCCGGACCAGAGCTCCTACAATGAGCAGTTCTTC	CASSPDQSSYNEQFF